One and the same sample provided the 10 T cell receptor beta chains below, sequenced in a study of cytomegalovirus exposure and HLA in healthy donors. Primers for the PCR totalled 60 Vbeta and 13 Jbeta. Generated by immunoSEQ multiplex PCR, the TCRdb table keeps only in-frame clones and is missing some. This sample carries 170,000 or so clones, roughly 80% of them seen once, and the ten largest clones take more than 5.5%. Sample: PBMCs. Receptors were obtained from a man aged 40-55 years in good health and CMV-seronegative.

This clone appeared a few times. The V gene is TRBV5-1, the J gene TRBJ2-5, with 9 bases matching TRBD2. This CDR3 has 15 residues. In germline, CDR1 is SGHRS, CDR2 YFSETQ. J lost 2 bases, V lost 6 bases, and 8 bases had no gene match. The CDR3 is CASTKGLAGQETQYF. The CDR3 DNA reads TGCGCCAGCACCAAGGGGCTAGCGGGGCAAGAGACCCAGTACTTC.

This clone was detected a few times. This sequence joins TRBV28 and TRBJ2-3; 8 bases align to TRBD1. Germline CDR1 MDHEN, CDR2 SYDVKM. This CDR3 spans 18 amino acids. J was trimmed by 7 bases and V by 2 bases; bases with no gene match: 17. CDR3 residues: CASSLIFRQTGAKYTQYF. In DNA form, the CDR3 reads TGTGCCAGCAGTTTAATATTTCGCCAGACAGGGGCAAAGTATACGCAGTATTTT.

This rearrangement joins TRBV18 to TRBJ2-7; possibly TRBD2 for D (6 bases). CDR3 size: 15 residues. Per the germline V gene, CDR1 is KGHSH and CDR2 is LQKENI. The V end lost 6 bases, the J end lost 3 bases, and 18 bases lay between the germline ends. In nucleotides, the CDR3 is TGTGCCAGCTCTCGGGAGCCGGGACGGGTCTACGAGCAGTACTTC. Translated: CASSREPGRVYEQYF.

V gene TRBV6-1 combines with J gene TRBJ1-2; D possibly corresponds to TRBD1 (5 bases). This CDR3 region has 14 residues. Germline V gene sequence: CDR1 MNHNS, CDR2 SASEGT. Trimming cost V 1 base and J 3 bases, with 9 bases left between them. CDR3 DNA sequence: TGTGCCAGCAGTGAAGACGGAGGGGACTATGGCTACACCTTC. As protein: CASSEDGGDYGYTF.

This chain's CDR3 is CATSRATGPGTQYF. Written as DNA, the CDR3 is TGTGCCACCAGCAGAGCGACAGGCCCCGGGACCCAGTACTTC. The chain couples TRBV15 to TRBJ2-5, with D perhaps matching TRBD1 (6 bases). With 1 base removed from V and 7 bases from J, the gap between germline ends came to 13 bases. Per germline, CDR1 LNHNV and CDR2 YYDKDF (reference sequence). This CDR3 has 14 amino acids.

This chain joins TRBV6-6 and TRBJ1-1; 7 bases map to TRBD1. The CDR3 runs 16 residues. Trimming cost V 2 bases and J 1 base; bases outside gene matches: 7. Germline V gives CDR1 MNHNY, CDR2 SVGAGI (reference sequence). The CDR3 region has the DNA TGTGCCAGCAGTTACGGGGGACAGAGACCGAACACTGAAGCTTTCTTT. This codes for CASSYGGQRPNTEAFF.

This chain connects TRBV29-1 to TRBJ2-7, with 7 bases aligning to TRBD1. The CDR3 spans 13 residues. The V gene's germline CDR1 is SQVTM and CDR2 ANQGSEA. The V and J ends lost 7 bases and 0 bases, in that order; junction bases with no gene match: 6. The CDR3 loop is CSARQGLSYEQYF. The CDR3 DNA is TGCAGCGCCCGACAGGGCCTCTCCTACGAGCAGTACTTC.

The V call is TRBV7-8, the J call TRBJ2-3; 12 bases align to TRBD2. J gave up 5 bases and V 3 bases, and 6 bases lay outside the gene matches. The germline gives CDR1 SGHVS, CDR2 FQNEAQ. The CDR3 extends over 16 amino acids. CDR3: CASSLMASGRGDTQYF. In nucleotides, the CDR3 is TGTGCCAGCAGCTTGATGGCTAGCGGGAGGGGAGATACGCAGTATTTT. The variable domain in full, completed from reference TRBV7-8 and TRBJ2-3, reads GAGVSQSPRYKVAKRGQDVALRCDPISGHVSLFWYQQALGQGPEFLTYFQNEAQLDKSGLPSDRFFAERPEGSVSTLKIQRTQQEDSAVYLCASSLMASGRGDTQYFGPGTRLTVL.

This sequence joins TRBV18 and TRBJ1-5; no reliable D call. V lost 3 bases, J lost 3 bases, and 9 bases lay in between. The CDR3 has 14 amino acids. The germline gives CDR1 KGHSH, CDR2 LQKENI. For the CDR3, the DNA is TGTGCCAGCTCACCTGGGCAGCCCAATCAGCCCCAGCATTTT. It is translated as CASSPGQPNQPQHF.

This clone was observed a few times. The rearrangement links TRBV11-2 to TRBJ2-7, with 14 nucleotides matching TRBD2. Germline V gene sequence: CDR1 SGHAT, CDR2 FQNNGV. This CDR3 has 16 amino acids. The V segment lost 1 base and the J segment 6 bases; nucleotides outside the gene matches: 5. CDR3 residues: CASSLVRTSGGLEQYF. The CDR3 bases are TGTGCCAGCAGCTTAGTAAGGACTAGCGGGGGGCTCGAGCAGTACTTC. Drawing the rest from reference TRBV11-2 and TRBJ2-7, the complete variable domain is EAGVAQSPRYKIIEKRQSVAFWCNPISGHATLYWYQQILGQGPKLLIQFQNNGVVDDSQLPKDRFSAERLKGVDSTLKIQPAKLEDSAVYLCASSLVRTSGGLEQYFGPGTRLTVT.